These 20 T cell receptor beta chains came from one sample sequenced in a study of T cell responses to AZD1222 COVID-19 vaccine. Sequenced by immunoSEQ multiplex PCR; TCRdb stores in-frame clones only, minus some. Its table records about 140,000 clones. The sample was peripheral blood. The receptors were sampled from an adult in good health.

The chain recombines TRBV9 with TRBJ1-2; possible D gene TRBD1, 6 bases. The germline V gene has CDR1 SGDLS and CDR2 YYNGEE. The V end lost 5 bases, the J end lost 0 bases, and 14 bases lay between the germline ends. The CDR3 runs 15 residues. Written as DNA, the CDR3 is TGTGCCAGCAGTGCTACAGGGAGGGCTAACTATGGCTACACCTTC. Its translation is CASSATGRANYGYTF.

The gene calls are TRBV3-1 (or the pseudogene TRBV3-2) and TRBJ1-5; weak D call: TRBD1 (5 bases). Germline loops: CDR1 LGHDT, CDR2 YNNKEL (reference sequence). The CDR3 runs to 15 residues. V lost 4 bases and J lost 5, with 15 bases in between. The CDR3 region has the DNA TGTGCCAGCAGCCCCCACTCAGGGCGGCATCAGCCCCAGCATTTT. Its protein is CASSPHSGRHQPQHF.

The J gene is TRBJ2-1, the V gene TRBV5-5; TRBD2 might be the D (5 bases). V was trimmed by 2 bases and J by 4 bases, leaving 13 bases between them. CDR1 is SGHKS and CDR2 is YYEKEE in the germline V gene (reference sequence). The CDR3 loop spans 15 amino acids. The CDR3 loop reads CASSFDDGGYNEQFF. The CDR3 DNA is TGTGCCAGCAGCTTTGATGATGGCGGGTACAATGAGCAGTTCTTC. The full variable domain, rest sourced from reference TRBV5-5 and TRBJ2-1, is DAGVTQSPTHLIKTRGQQVTLRCSPISGHKSVSWYQQVLGQGPQFIFQYYEKEERGRGNFPDRFSARQFPNYSSELNVNALLLGDSALYLCASSFDDGGYNEQFFGPGTRLTVL.

The gene calls are TRBV2 and TRBJ2-5; D is unclear. V was cut by 6 bases and J by 0 bases, with 8 bases left in between. The CDR3 consists of 13 residues. From germline, CDR1 is SNHLY and CDR2 FYNNEI. The CDR3 DNA is TGTGCCAGCAGGACTGGGTACCAAGAGACCCAGTACTTC. Translating it yields CASRTGYQETQYF.

CDR3 sequence (DNA): TGTGCCAGCAGCTTGACTCAGGGGACAGGGTATGCCTCACCCCTCCACTTT. This sequence encodes CASSLTQGTGYASPLHF. The rearrangement joins TRBV5-4 to TRBJ1-6; 9 bases align to TRBD1. CDR1 and CDR2 (germline): SGHNT, YYREEE (reference sequence). V lost 1 base to trimming and J lost 10 bases; unmatched junction nucleotides: 12. This CDR3 is built from 17 residues.

CDR3 DNA sequence: TGCGCCAGCTCCTACTCGGGGAATGAGCAGTTCTTC. Residues: CASSYSGNEQFF. V gene TRBV10-2 combines with J gene TRBJ2-1, with D possibly being TRBD2 (5 bases). V was clipped by 8 bases and J by 7 bases, with 12 bases between them. Germline values: CDR1 WSHSY, CDR2 SAAADI. The CDR3 totals 12 residues.

The gene calls are TRBV4-2 and TRBJ1-3; TRBD1 agrees at 7 bases. The germline V gene encodes CDR1 LGHNA and CDR2 YNFKEQ. The CDR3 runs to 15 residues. V trimming: 3 bases; J trimming: 2 bases; junction bases outside the gene matches: 4. The CDR3: CASSQSGTAGNTIYF. As DNA, the CDR3 is TGTGCCAGCAGCCAGAGCGGGACAGCTGGAAACACCATATATTTT.

This rearrangement joins TRBV28 to TRBJ2-3, with D maybe TRBD1 (5 bases). The CDR3 has 14 amino acids. Germline CDR1 is MDHEN and CDR2 is SYDVKM. V was trimmed by 2 bases and J by 0 bases, leaving 6 bases between them. The CDR3 DNA reads TGTGCCAGCAGTTTAACAGGTAGCACAGATACGCAGTATTTT. Protein: CASSLTGSTDTQYF.

This chain links TRBV3-1 (or the pseudogene TRBV3-2) with TRBJ2-7, with D possibly matching TRBD2 (5 bases). The CDR3 covers 15 residues. Germline values: CDR1 LGHDT, CDR2 YNNKEL (reference sequence). V lost 1 base and J lost 0, with 10 bases in between. The CDR3 coding sequence is TGTGCCAGCAGCCAAGTCCCGGGGAGCTCCTACGAGCAGTACTTC. Residues: CASSQVPGSSYEQYF.

V gene TRBV21-1 combines with J gene TRBJ2-7; TRBD2 reflects the table's D call only, with no check against the DNA. TRBV21-1 is shown as a pseudogene. The CDR3 contains 13 residues. Here the CDR3 DNA reads TGTGCCAGCTCCGTCACCCCCGGGGGGGAGCAGTACTTC. It encodes CASSVTPGGEQYF.

V gene TRBV4-1 combines with J gene TRBJ1-1, with a possible D match to TRBD1 (6 bases). The CDR3 runs 15 residues. V lost 3 bases to trimming and J lost 10 bases, with 21 bases between them. Looked up from germline, CDR1 is MGHRA and CDR2 is YSYEKL. CDR3 region: CASSQPGHSLGVAFF. Written as DNA, the CDR3 is TGCGCCAGCAGCCAGCCGGGACACTCCTTGGGGGTAGCTTTCTTT.

The rearrangement joins TRBV6-6 to TRBJ1-5; 7 bases are shared with TRBD1. There are 14 residues in the CDR3. In germline, CDR1 is MNHNY, CDR2 SVGAGI (reference sequence). The trim removed 2 bases at V and 3 bases at J, leaving 1 base unmatched. DNA for the CDR3: TGTGCCAGCAGTTACGGGACAGCCAATCAGCCCCAGCATTTT. This encodes CASSYGTANQPQHF.

This rearrangement joins TRBV23-1 to TRBJ1-1, with no clear D. TRBV23-1 is placed among ORFs of uncertain function. Deletions cut 1 base from V and 3 bases from J, with 18 bases between. This CDR3 region has 17 residues. The CDR3 loop reads CASSQFGSLHAHTEAFF. The CDR3 DNA follows: TGCGCCAGCAGTCAATTTGGGTCCCTCCATGCTCACACTGAAGCTTTCTTT.

The gene calls are TRBV7-2 and TRBJ1-2; 7 bases match TRBD1. The V gene's germline CDR1 is SGHTA and CDR2 FQGNSA. The V segment lost 5 bases and the J segment 5 bases; nucleotides outside the gene matches: 2. This CDR3 comprises 12 residues. The CDR3: CASSMGQYGYTF. The DNA of the CDR3 is TGTGCCAGCAGCATGGGACAGTATGGCTACACCTTC.

The gene calls are TRBV6-1 and TRBJ2-5; TRBD2 aligns across 8 bases. V was clipped by 3 bases and J by 3 bases; unmatched bases: 6. Looked up from germline, CDR1 is MNHNS and CDR2 is SASEGT. This CDR3 region has 15 residues. The CDR3: CASSDPPGLEETQYF. The CDR3, as DNA: TGTGCCAGCAGTGACCCCCCGGGACTAGAAGAGACCCAGTACTTC.

V is TRBV2 and J is TRBJ2-7; D possibly corresponds to TRBD2 (6 bases). Germline CDR1 reads SNHLY; CDR2 reads FYNNEI. The length of the CDR3 is 14 residues. V lost 7 bases and J lost 2, with 15 bases in between. CDR3 bases: TGTGCCAGCACCCGGGGGACTTCGGCCTACGAGCAGTACTTC. Its translation is CASTRGTSAYEQYF.

The chain uses TRBV7-6 and TRBJ2-6; D not resolved. The germline V and J ends were trimmed by 0 bases and 4 bases, with 4 bases remaining between them. CDR3 length: 14 residues. CDR1 is SGHVS and CDR2 is FNYEAQ in the germline V gene. In DNA form, the CDR3 reads TGTGCCAGCAGCTTAGCGGGCGGGGCCAACGTCCTGACTTTC. Translating it yields CASSLAGGANVLTF.

The chain recombines TRBV5-4 with TRBJ1-4; D may be TRBD1 (5 bases). The CDR3 covers 13 residues. CDR1 is SGHNT, CDR2 YYREEE, per germline (reference sequence). With 10 bases removed from V and 3 bases from J, the gap between germline ends came to 13 bases. CDR3 in amino acids: CAFQGRANEKLFF. CDR3 DNA: TGTGCCTTTCAGGGACGGGCTAATGAAAAACTGTTTTTT.

The chain is built from TRBV4-3 and TRBJ2-1; 13 bases fit TRBD2. The CDR3 contains 16 residues. The V gene end was trimmed by 4 bases and the J gene end by 1 base; junction bases not matched to a gene: 1. The germline CDR1 and CDR2 sequences are LGHNA and YSLEER. CDR3 bases: TGCGCCAGCAGCCGGACTAGCGGGGGATCCTACAATGAGCAGTTCTTC. This gives the protein CASSRTSGGSYNEQFF.

The V gene is TRBV19, the J gene TRBJ1-1; no definite D call. The germline V and J ends were trimmed by 4 bases and 8 bases, with 20 bases remaining between them. The CDR3 is 15 residues long. CDR1 is LNHDA and CDR2 is SQIVND in the germline V gene (reference sequence). The CDR3 sequence: CASSTDGMMGREAFF. The CDR3 DNA reads TGTGCCAGTAGTACAGATGGAATGATGGGAAGAGAAGCTTTCTTT. The full variable domain, with the rest looked up from reference TRBV19 and TRBJ1-1, is DGGITQSPKYLFRKEGQNVTLSCEQNLNHDAMYWYRQDPGQGLRLIYYSQIVNDFQKGDIAEGYSVSREKKESFPLTVTSAQKNPTAFYLCASSTDGMMGREAFFGQGTRLTVV.